The 15 T cell receptor beta chains listed next were all sequenced from one sample in a study of tissue T cells after allogeneic stem cell transplantation. Profiling relied on immunoSEQ multiplex PCR, and the TCRdb table lists in-frame clones only, not all of them. The sample records about 26,000 clones, 75% to 95% being singletons. The specimen comprised blood, sampled before transplantation. All receptors derive from a male donor aged 60 or over who later had graft-versus-host disease after an allogeneic stem cell transplant.

The chain has TRBV6-6 and TRBJ1-1; D remains ambiguous. The CDR3 runs 15 residues. Germline V gives CDR1 MNHNY, CDR2 SVGAGI (reference sequence). Trimming pared 6 bases from V and 0 bases from J, leaving 14 bases between. CDR3 sequence reads: CASSRRREMNTEAFF. The CDR3 DNA sequence: TGTGCCAGCAGCCGCAGGAGGGAGATGAACACTGAAGCTTTCTTT.

The chain employs TRBV28 and TRBJ1-5; 8 bases fit TRBD1. Germline CDR1 reads MDHEN; CDR2 reads SYDVKM. The CDR3 runs 16 residues. V gave up 5 bases and J gave up 4 bases; unmatched junction bases: 10. In nucleotides, the CDR3 is TGTGCCAGCAGTCGTCTGATCAGGGGGCAAAATCAGCCCCAGCATTTT. It yields the protein CASSRLIRGQNQPQHF.

This CDR3 is CSASTGMPYGYTF. CDR3 bases: TGCAGTGCTAGTACAGGGATGCCCTATGGCTACACCTTC. This rearrangement joins TRBV20-1 to TRBJ1-2; TRBD1 is a possible D gene (6 bases). The CDR3 covers 13 residues. CDR1 is DFQATT, CDR2 SNEGSKA, per germline (reference sequence). The V gene lost 3 bases and the J gene lost 4 bases, with 12 bases spanning the gap.

The chain recombines TRBV10-2 with TRBJ1-1, with TRBD1 as a possible D gene (6 bases). CDR1 WSHSY and CDR2 SAAADI come from the germline V gene. The CDR3 spans 15 residues. Trimming stripped 6 bases from V and 4 bases from J, with 18 bases between. CDR3 amino acids: CASRATGISGTEAFF. The CDR3 nucleotides read TGCGCCAGCAGAGCTACAGGGATTAGCGGCACTGAAGCTTTCTTT.

The rearrangement links TRBV5-4 to TRBJ1-1; TRBD1 might be the D (5 bases). The V gene lost 6 bases and the J gene lost 0 bases, with 21 bases spanning the gap. The CDR3 spans 17 residues. From germline, CDR1 is SGHNT and CDR2 YYREEE (reference sequence). The CDR3 DNA reads as TGTGCCAGCAATCCCATGGGGCAGCTCCTTTTGAACACTGAAGCTTTCTTT. Translating it yields CASNPMGQLLLNTEAFF.

The genes are TRBV27 and TRBJ1-1; 8 bases align to TRBD1. This CDR3 has 20 residues. Germline-derived CDR1 and CDR2 are MNHEY and SMNVEV (reference sequence). The junction had 25 bases not matched to a gene; V was cut back by 5 bases and J by 5 bases. CDR3 sequence reads: CASSRWYLSVAGGDLTEAFF. The DNA of the CDR3 is TGTGCCAGCAGTCGGTGGTATCTTTCTGTGGCAGGGGGCGATTTAACTGAAGCTTTCTTT.

The gene calls are TRBV25-1 and TRBJ2-7, with 10 nucleotides matching TRBD1. The V segment lost 7 bases and the J segment 6 bases; nucleotides outside the gene matches: 9. Germline CDR1 reads MGHDK; CDR2 reads SYGVNS. This CDR3 comprises 14 residues. CDR3 coding DNA: TGTGCCAGCAACCAACCGGGACAGGGGACCGAGCAGTACTTC. It codes for CASNQPGQGTEQYF.

The rearrangement links TRBV5-8 to TRBJ1-1; the D is unclear. Germline lookup yields CDR1 SGHTS and CDR2 YDEGEE. V lost 4 bases and J 0 bases, leaving 13 bases between the germline ends. This CDR3 is built from 15 residues. DNA of the CDR3: TGTGCCAGCAGCCGTAGGCTACACATGAACACTGAAGCTTTCTTT. Its protein product is CASSRRLHMNTEAFF. Full variable domain (rest looked up from reference TRBV5-8 and TRBJ1-1): EAGVTQSPTHLIKTRGQQATLRCSPISGHTSVYWYQQALGLGLQFLLWYDEGEERNRGNFPPRFSGRQFPNYSSELNVNALELEDSALYLCASSRRLHMNTEAFFGQGTRLTVV.

This chain links TRBV3-1 (or the pseudogene TRBV3-2) with TRBJ1-2, with a tentative D call TRBD1 (5 bases). The germline gives CDR1 LGHDT, CDR2 YNNKEL (reference sequence). The CDR3 length is 14 residues. Trimming shortened V by 4 bases and J by 4 bases, and 13 bases separated the two germline ends. CDR3 sequence reads: CASSLGEGFYGYTF. In DNA form, the CDR3 reads TGTGCCAGCAGCCTGGGGGAGGGATTCTATGGCTACACCTTC.

The V call is TRBV28, the J call TRBJ2-7; 7 bases match TRBD2. J was trimmed by 6 bases and V by 5 bases; bases with no gene match: 13. Germline values: CDR1 MDHEN, CDR2 SYDVKM. CDR3 length: 15 amino acids. CDR3 residues: CASSPLSGGLIEQYF. CDR3 nucleotide sequence: TGTGCCAGCAGTCCCCTTTCGGGAGGATTGATCGAGCAGTACTTC.

In its sample, this clone was seen once. The chain links TRBV6-1 to TRBJ1-1, with D maybe TRBD1 (5 bases). The V and J ends lost 0 bases and 5 bases respectively, with 10 bases between them. There are 14 residues in the CDR3. CDR1 and CDR2 (germline): MNHNS, SASEGT. CDR3 nucleotide sequence: TGTGCCAGCAGTGAAGCTCAGGGTTTGACTGAAGCTTTCTTT. Amino acid sequence: CASSEAQGLTEAFF.

This chain connects TRBV19 to TRBJ1-2; D is possibly TRBD1 (5 bases). The CDR3 consists of 15 residues. Per germline, CDR1 LNHDA and CDR2 SQIVND (reference sequence). Trimming stripped 4 bases from V and 2 bases from J, with 14 bases between. In nucleotides, the CDR3 is TGTGCCAGTAGTAACAGGCTATCTCAGAACTATGGCTACACCTTC. Translated, it gives CASSNRLSQNYGYTF.

The rearrangement links TRBV28 to TRBJ1-5; 7 bases line up with TRBD1. V shed 2 bases, J shed 7 bases, and the junction held 14 bases outside the gene matches. Germline V gene data show CDR1 as MDHEN and CDR2 as SYDVKM. The CDR3 has 17 amino acids. CDR3 sequence (DNA): TGTGCCAGCAGTTTACTGACAGCAATACAGGGACAGCAGCCCCAGCATTTT. Amino acid sequence: CASSLLTAIQGQQPQHF.

This chain uses TRBV9 with TRBJ1-4, with D perhaps matching TRBD1 (6 bases). CDR1 and CDR2 (germline): SGDLS, YYNGEE. Trimming left V 0 bases short and J 2 bases short, with 14 bases between. The CDR3 consists of 17 residues. The CDR3 loop is CASSVVRRQVTNEKLFF. CDR3 DNA: TGTGCCAGCAGCGTAGTAAGGAGACAGGTTACTAATGAAAAACTGTTTTTT.

The chain is built from TRBV27 and TRBJ2-2; TRBD2 aligns across 13 bases. Germline V gene lookup returns CDR1 MNHEY and CDR2 SMNVEV (reference sequence). V lost 6 bases, J lost 6 bases, and 7 bases stayed unmatched. There are 16 residues in the CDR3. Here the CDR3 reads CASSLTTSGRAGELFF. The CDR3 nucleotides read TGTGCCAGCAGCCTTACTACTAGCGGGAGGGCCGGGGAGCTGTTTTTT.